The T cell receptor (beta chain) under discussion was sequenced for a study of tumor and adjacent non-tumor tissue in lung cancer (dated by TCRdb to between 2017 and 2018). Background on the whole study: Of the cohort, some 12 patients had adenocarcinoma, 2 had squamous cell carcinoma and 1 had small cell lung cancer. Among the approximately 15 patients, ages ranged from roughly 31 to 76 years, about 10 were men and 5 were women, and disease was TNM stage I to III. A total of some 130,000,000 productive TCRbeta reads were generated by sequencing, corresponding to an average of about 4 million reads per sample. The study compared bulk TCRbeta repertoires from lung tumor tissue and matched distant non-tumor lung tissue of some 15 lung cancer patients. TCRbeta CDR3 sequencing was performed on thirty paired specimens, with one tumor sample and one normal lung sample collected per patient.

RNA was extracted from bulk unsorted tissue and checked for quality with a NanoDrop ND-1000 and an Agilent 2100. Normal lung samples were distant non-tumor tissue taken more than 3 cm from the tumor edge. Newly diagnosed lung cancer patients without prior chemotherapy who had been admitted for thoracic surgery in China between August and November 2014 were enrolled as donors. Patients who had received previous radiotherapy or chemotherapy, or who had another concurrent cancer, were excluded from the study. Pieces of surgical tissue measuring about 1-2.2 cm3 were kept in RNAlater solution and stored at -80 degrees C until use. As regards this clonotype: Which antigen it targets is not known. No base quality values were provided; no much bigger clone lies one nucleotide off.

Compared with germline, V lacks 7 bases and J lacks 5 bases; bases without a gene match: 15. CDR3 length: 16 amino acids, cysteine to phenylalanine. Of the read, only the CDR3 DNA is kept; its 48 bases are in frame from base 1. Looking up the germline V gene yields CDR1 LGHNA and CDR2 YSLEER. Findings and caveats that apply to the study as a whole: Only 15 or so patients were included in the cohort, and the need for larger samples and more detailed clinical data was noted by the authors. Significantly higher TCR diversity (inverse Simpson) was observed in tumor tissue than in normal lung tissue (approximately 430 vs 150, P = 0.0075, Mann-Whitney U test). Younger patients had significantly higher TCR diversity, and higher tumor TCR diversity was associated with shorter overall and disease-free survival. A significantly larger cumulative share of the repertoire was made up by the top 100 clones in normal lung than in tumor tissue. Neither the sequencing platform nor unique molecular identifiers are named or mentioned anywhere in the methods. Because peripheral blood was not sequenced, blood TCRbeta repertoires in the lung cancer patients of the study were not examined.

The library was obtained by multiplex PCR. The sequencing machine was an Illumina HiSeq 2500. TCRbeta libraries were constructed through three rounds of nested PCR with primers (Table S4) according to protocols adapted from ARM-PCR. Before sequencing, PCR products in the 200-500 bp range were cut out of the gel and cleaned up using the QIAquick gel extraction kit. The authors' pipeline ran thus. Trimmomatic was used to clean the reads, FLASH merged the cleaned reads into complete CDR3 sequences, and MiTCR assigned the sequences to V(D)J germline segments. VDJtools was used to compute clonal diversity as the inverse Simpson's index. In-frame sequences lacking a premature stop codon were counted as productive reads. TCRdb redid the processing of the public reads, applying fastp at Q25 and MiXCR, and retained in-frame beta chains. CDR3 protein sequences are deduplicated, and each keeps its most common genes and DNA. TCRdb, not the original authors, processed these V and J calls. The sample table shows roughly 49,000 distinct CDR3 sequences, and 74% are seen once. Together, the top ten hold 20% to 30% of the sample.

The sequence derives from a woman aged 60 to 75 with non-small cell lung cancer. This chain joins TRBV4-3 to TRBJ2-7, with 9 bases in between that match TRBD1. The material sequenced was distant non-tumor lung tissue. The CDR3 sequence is CASNFLPGTGINEQYF. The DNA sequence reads TGCGCCAGCAACTTTCTTCCCGGGACAGGGATAAACGAGCAGTACTTC.